A selection of T cell receptor beta chains follows, all from one sample in a study of blood T cells in healthy people across ages. In TCRdb, the 5' RACE reads were re-called with MiXCR into one record per CDR3 protein. The sample has some 900,000 distinct CDR3 sequences; 40% to 60% are singletons. The specimen sequenced was blood. These TCRs come from a young man in good health. Both conserved end residues are part of each CDR3. Fields, in order: J gene, V gene, clone size, D gene, CDR3 protein, CDR3 DNA. A D gene is named only where the DNA matches it firmly. The size field is filled for only some rows; it gives once, few, many or a size class.

j_call: TRBJ1-1; v_call: TRBV28; clone_size: .; d_call: .; cdr3_aa: CASSQQGTEAFF; cdr3_nt: TGTGCCAGCAGCCAACAGGGTACTGAAGCTTTCTTT
j_call: TRBJ2-7; v_call: TRBV20-1; clone_size: .; d_call: TRBD2; cdr3_aa: CSAPVYTQTRGGSYEQYF; cdr3_nt: TGCAGTGCTCCCGTTTATACCCAGACGCGGGGGGGATCCTACGAGCAGTACTTC
j_call: TRBJ1-2; v_call: TRBV12-3/TRBV12-4; clone_size: many; d_call: .; cdr3_aa: CASSLGRDAYGYTF; cdr3_nt: TGTGCCAGCAGTTTAGGACGGGACGCCTATGGCTACACCTTC
j_call: TRBJ2-4; v_call: TRBV27; clone_size: .; d_call: .; cdr3_aa: CASSTTGTPVGEQYF; cdr3_nt: TGTGCCAGCAGTACGACCGGGACCCCCGTAGGAGAGCAGTACTTC
j_call: TRBJ2-7; v_call: TRBV9; clone_size: few; d_call: TRBD2; cdr3_aa: CASSVASGPSYEQYF; cdr3_nt: TGTGCCAGCAGTGTAGCTAGCGGGCCCTCCTACGAGCAGTACTTC
j_call: TRBJ2-2; v_call: TRBV9; clone_size: .; d_call: .; cdr3_aa: CASSVAIGATGELFF; cdr3_nt: TGTGCCAGCAGCGTAGCTATCGGGGCCACCGGGGAGCTGTTTTTT
j_call: TRBJ2-7; v_call: TRBV5-6; clone_size: .; d_call: TRBD1; cdr3_aa: CASSLVVGGTSEQYF; cdr3_nt: TGTGCCAGCAGCTTGGTAGTAGGGGGCACAAGCGAGCAGTACTTC
j_call: TRBJ2-7; v_call: TRBV7-9; clone_size: .; d_call: TRBD1; cdr3_aa: CASSIAGTGAEQYF; cdr3_nt: TGTGCCAGCAGCATCGCAGGGACAGGGGCCGAGCAGTACTTC
j_call: TRBJ2-5; v_call: TRBV9; clone_size: few; d_call: .; cdr3_aa: CASSVFKSGEQYF; cdr3_nt: TGTGCCAGCAGCGTCTTTAAGTCGGGGGAGCAGTACTTC
j_call: TRBJ2-5; v_call: TRBV5-1; clone_size: .; d_call: TRBD1; cdr3_aa: CASSSGQEQETQYF; cdr3_nt: TGCGCCAGCAGCTCGGGACAGGAGCAAGAGACCCAGTACTTC
j_call: TRBJ1-1; v_call: TRBV2; clone_size: .; d_call: .; cdr3_aa: CASSRLGTEAFF; cdr3_nt: TGTGCCAGCAGTAGGTTAGGTACTGAAGCTTTCTTT